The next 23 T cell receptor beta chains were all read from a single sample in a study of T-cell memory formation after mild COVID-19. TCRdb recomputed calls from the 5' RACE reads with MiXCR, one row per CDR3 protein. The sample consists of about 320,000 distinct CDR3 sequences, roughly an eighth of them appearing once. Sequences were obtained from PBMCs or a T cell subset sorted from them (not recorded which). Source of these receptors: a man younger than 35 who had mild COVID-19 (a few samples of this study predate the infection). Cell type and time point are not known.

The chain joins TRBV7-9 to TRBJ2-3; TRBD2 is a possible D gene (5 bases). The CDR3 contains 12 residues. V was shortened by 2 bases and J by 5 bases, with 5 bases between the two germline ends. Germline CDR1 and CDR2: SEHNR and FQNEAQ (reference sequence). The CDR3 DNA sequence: TGTGCCAGCAGCTTACGGGAAGATACGCAGTATTTT. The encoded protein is CASSLREDTQYF.

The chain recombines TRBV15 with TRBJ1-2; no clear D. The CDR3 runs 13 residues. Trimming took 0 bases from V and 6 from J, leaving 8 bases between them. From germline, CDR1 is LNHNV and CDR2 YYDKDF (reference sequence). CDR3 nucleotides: TGTGCCACCAGCAGAGAAGGGAGCAATGGCTACACCTTC. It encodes CATSREGSNGYTF.

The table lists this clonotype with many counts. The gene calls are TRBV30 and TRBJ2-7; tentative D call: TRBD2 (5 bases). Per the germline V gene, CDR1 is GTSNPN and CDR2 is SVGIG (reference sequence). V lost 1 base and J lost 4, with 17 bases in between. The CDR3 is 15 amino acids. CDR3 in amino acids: CAWSAGLPVIYEQYF. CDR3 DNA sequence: TGTGCCTGGAGTGCTGGACTCCCAGTGATTTACGAGCAGTACTTC.

CDR3 amino acids: CASSLDLAGDEQFF. DNA of the CDR3: TGCGCCAGCAGCTTGGACCTAGCGGGGGATGAGCAGTTCTTC. The chain has TRBV5-1 and TRBJ2-1, with 10 bases matching TRBD2. This CDR3 spans 14 amino acids. In germline, CDR1 is SGHRS, CDR2 YFSETQ. Trimming removed 0 bases from V and 8 bases from J; junction bases left unmatched: 2.

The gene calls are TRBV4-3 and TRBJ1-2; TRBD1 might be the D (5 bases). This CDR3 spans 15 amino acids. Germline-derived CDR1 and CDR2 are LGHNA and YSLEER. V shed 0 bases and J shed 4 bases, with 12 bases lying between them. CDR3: CASSQEPRAGYGYTF. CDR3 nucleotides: TGCGCCAGCAGCCAAGAACCCAGGGCTGGCTATGGCTACACCTTC.

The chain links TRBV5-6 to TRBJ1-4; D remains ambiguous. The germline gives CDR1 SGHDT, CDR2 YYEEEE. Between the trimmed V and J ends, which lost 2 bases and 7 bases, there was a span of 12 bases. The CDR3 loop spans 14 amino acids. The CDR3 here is CASSFQDSTEKLFF. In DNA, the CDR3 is TGTGCCAGCAGCTTTCAGGACTCAACTGAAAAACTGTTTTTT. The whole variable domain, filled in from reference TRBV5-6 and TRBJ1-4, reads DAGVTQSPTHLIKTRGQQVTLRCSPKSGHDTVSWYQQALGQGPQFIFQYYEEEERQRGNFPDRFSGHQFPNYSSELNVNALLLGDSALYLCASSFQDSTEKLFFGSGTQLSVL.

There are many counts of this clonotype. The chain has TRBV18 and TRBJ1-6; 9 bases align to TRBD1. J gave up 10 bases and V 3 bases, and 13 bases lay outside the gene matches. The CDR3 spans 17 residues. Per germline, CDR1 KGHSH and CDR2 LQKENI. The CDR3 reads CASSPPFSDRGASPLHF. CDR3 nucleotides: TGTGCCAGCTCACCCCCCTTCTCGGACAGGGGAGCCTCACCCCTCCACTTT.

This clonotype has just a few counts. The CDR3 nucleotides read TGTGCCAGCAGCCAGCCATCTGTAAACATTCAGTACTTC. Encoded protein: CASSQPSVNIQYF. The rearrangement joins TRBV7-2 to TRBJ2-4; no clear D gene. There are 13 residues in the CDR3. CDR1 SGHTA and CDR2 FQGNSA come from the germline V gene. V was shortened by 5 bases and J by 6 bases, with 11 bases between the two germline ends. Full variable domain (rest looked up from reference TRBV7-2 and TRBJ2-4): GAGVSQSPSNKVTEKGKDVELRCDPISGHTALYWYRQSLGQGLEFLIYFQGNSAPDKSGLPSDRFSAERTGGSVSTLTIQRTQQEDSAVYLCASSQPSVNIQYFGAGTRLSVL.

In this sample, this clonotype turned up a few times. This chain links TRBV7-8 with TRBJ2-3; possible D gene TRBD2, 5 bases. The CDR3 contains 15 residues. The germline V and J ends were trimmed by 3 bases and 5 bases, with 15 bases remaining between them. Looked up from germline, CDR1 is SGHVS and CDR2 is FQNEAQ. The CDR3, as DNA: TGTGCCAGCAGCTTTTCATACATAGAGGGAGATACGCAGTATTTT. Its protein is CASSFSYIEGDTQYF.

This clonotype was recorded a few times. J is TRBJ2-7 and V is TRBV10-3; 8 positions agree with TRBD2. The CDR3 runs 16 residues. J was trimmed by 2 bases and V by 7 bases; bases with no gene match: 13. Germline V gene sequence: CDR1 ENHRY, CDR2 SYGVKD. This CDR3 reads CAIKEERGIPPYEQYF. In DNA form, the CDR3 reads TGTGCCATCAAGGAGGAGCGGGGGATCCCTCCCTACGAGCAGTACTTC.

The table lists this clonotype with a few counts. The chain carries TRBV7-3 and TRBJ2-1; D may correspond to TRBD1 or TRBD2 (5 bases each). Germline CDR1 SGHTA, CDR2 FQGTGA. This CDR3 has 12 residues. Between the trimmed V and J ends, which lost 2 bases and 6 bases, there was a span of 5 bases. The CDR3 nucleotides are TGTGCCAGCAGCTTAGGGACCAATGAGCAGTTCTTC. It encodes CASSLGTNEQFF.

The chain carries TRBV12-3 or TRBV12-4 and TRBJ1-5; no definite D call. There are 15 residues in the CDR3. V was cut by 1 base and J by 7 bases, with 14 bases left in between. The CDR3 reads CASSLDGSGLQPQHF. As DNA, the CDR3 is TGTGCCAGCAGTTTAGATGGGTCAGGTTTGCAGCCCCAGCATTTT.

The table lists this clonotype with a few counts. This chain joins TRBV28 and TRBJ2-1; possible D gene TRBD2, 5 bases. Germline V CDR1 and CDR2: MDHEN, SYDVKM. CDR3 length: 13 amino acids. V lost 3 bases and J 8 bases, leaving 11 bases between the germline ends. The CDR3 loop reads CASSLSGYDEQFF. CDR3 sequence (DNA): TGTGCCAGCAGTTTGTCGGGGTACGATGAGCAGTTCTTC.

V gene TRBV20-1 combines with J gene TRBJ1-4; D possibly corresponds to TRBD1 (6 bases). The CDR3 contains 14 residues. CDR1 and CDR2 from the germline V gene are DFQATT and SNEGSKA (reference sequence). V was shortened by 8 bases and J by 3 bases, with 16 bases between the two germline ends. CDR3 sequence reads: CSTRGGGPNEKLFF. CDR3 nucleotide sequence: TGCAGTACCAGGGGAGGAGGGCCTAATGAAAAACTGTTTTTT.

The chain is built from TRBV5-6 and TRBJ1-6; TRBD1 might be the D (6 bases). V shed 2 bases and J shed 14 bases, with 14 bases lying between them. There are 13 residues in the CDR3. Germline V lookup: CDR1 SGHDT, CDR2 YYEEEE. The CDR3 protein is CASSFFDRSALHF. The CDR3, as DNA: TGTGCCAGCAGCTTCTTTGACAGGTCAGCCCTCCACTTT.

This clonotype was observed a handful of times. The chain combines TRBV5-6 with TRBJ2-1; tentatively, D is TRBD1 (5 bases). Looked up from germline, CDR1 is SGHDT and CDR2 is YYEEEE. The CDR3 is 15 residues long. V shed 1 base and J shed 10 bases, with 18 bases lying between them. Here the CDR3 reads CASSLFGQGALEQFF. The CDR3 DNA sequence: TGTGCCAGCAGCTTGTTCGGTCAGGGCGCGCTGGAGCAGTTCTTC.

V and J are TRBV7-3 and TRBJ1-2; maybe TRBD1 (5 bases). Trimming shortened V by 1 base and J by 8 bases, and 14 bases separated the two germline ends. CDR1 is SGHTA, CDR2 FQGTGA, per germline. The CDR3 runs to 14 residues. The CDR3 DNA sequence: TGTGCCAGCAGCTTAAACAGTGGCAGGGACGGCTACACCTTC. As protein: CASSLNSGRDGYTF.

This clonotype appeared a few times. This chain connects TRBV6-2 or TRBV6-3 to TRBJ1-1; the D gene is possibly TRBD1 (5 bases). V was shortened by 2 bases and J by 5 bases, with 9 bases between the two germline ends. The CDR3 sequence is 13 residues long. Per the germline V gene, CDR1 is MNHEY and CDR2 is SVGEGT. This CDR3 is CASSYLSGTEAFF. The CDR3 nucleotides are TGTGCCAGCAGTTACCTATCAGGGACTGAAGCTTTCTTT.

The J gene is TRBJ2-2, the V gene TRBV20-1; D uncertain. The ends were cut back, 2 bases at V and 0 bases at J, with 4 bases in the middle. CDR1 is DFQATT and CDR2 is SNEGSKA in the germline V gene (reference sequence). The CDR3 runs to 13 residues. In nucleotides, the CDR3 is TGCAGTGCTAGATTGTCGAACACCGGGGAGCTGTTTTTT. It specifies CSARLSNTGELFF.

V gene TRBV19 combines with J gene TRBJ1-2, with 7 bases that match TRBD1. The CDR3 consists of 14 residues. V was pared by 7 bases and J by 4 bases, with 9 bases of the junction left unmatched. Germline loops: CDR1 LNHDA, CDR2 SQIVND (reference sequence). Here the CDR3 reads CASTLWDSSYGYTF. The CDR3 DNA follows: TGTGCCAGTACTCTATGGGACAGCTCCTATGGCTACACCTTC. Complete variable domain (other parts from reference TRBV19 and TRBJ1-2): DGGITQSPKYLFRKEGQNVTLSCEQNLNHDAMYWYRQDPGQGLRLIYYSQIVNDFQKGDIAEGYSVSREKKESFPLTVTSAQKNPTAFYLCASTLWDSSYGYTFGSGTRLTVV.

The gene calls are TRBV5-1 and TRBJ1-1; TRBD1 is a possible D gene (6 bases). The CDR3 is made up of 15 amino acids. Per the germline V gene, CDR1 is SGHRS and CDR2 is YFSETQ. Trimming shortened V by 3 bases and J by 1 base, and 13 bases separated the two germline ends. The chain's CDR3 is CASSSPGQPNTEAFF. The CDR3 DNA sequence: TGCGCCAGCAGCTCCCCGGGACAACCGAACACTGAAGCTTTCTTT.

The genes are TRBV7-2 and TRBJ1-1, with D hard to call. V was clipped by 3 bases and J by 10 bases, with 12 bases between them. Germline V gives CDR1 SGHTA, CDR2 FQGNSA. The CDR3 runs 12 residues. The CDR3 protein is CASSLGPSAAFF. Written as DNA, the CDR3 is TGTGCCAGCAGCTTGGGTCCGAGCGCAGCTTTCTTT.

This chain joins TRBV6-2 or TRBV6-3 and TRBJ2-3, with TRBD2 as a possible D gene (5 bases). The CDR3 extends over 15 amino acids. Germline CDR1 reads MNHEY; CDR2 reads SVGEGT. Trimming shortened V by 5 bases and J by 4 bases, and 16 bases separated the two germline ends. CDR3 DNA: TGTGCCAGCAGTCCCGGGGAAAGCGGCGCAGATACGCAGTATTTT. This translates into CASSPGESGADTQYF.